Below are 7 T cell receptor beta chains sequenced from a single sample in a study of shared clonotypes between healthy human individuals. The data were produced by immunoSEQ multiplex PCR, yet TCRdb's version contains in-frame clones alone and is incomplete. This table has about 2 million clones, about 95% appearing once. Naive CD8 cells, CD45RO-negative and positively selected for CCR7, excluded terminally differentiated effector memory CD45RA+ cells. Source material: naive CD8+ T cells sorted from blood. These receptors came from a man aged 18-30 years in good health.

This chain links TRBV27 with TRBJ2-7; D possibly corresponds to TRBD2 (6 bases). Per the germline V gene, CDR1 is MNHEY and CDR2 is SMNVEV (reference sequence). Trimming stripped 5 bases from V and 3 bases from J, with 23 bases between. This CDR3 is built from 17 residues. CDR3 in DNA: TGTGCCAGCAGTACGACCTTTATGAGGGACGGGGGCTACGAGCAGTACTTC. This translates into CASSTTFMRDGGYEQYF.

CDR3 sequence: CASSGDRNIQYF. For the CDR3, the DNA is TGTGCCAGCAGCGGGGACAGGAACATTCAGTACTTC. The chain uses TRBV6-5 and TRBJ2-4; 8 bases map to TRBD1. Germline CDR1 is MNHEY and CDR2 is SVGAGI. Trimming took 6 bases from V and 7 from J; bases not matched to a gene: 2. There are 12 residues in the CDR3.

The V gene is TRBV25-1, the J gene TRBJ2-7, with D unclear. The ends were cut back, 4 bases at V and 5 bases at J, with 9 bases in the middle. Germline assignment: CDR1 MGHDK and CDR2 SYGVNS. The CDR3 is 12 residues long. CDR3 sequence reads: CASSAGINEQYF. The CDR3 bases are TGTGCCAGCAGTGCCGGCATAAACGAGCAGTACTTC.

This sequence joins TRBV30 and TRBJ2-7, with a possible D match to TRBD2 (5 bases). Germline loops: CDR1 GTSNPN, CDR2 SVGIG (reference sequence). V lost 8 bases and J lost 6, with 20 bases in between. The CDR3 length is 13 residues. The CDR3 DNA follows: TGTGCCATACGGGGTCCCAAAGGGCTCGAGCAGTACTTC. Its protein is CAIRGPKGLEQYF.

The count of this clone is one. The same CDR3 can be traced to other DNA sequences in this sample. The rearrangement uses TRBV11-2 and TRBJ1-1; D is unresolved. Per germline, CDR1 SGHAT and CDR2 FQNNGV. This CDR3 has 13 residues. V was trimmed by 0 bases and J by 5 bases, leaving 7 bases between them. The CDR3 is CASSLERDTEAFF. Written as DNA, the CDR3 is TGTGCCAGCAGCTTAGAGAGGGATACTGAAGCTTTCTTT.

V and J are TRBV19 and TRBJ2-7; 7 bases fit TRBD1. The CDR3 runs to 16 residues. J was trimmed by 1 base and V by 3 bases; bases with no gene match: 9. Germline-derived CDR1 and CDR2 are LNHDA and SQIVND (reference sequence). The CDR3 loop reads CASSMGGGQASYEQYF. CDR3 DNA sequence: TGTGCCAGTAGTATGGGCGGAGGACAGGCTTCCTACGAGCAGTACTTC. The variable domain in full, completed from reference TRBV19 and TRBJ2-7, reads DGGITQSPKYLFRKEGQNVTLSCEQNLNHDAMYWYRQDPGQGLRLIYYSQIVNDFQKGDIAEGYSVSREKKESFPLTVTSAQKNPTAFYLCASSMGGGQASYEQYFGPGTRLTVT.

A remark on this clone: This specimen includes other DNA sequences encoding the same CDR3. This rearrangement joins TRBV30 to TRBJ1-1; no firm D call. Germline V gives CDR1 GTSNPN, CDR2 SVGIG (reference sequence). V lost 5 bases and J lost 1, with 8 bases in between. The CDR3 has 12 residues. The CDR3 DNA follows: TGTGCCTGGTCTCTCGGGAACACTGAAGCTTTCTTT. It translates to CAWSLGNTEAFF.